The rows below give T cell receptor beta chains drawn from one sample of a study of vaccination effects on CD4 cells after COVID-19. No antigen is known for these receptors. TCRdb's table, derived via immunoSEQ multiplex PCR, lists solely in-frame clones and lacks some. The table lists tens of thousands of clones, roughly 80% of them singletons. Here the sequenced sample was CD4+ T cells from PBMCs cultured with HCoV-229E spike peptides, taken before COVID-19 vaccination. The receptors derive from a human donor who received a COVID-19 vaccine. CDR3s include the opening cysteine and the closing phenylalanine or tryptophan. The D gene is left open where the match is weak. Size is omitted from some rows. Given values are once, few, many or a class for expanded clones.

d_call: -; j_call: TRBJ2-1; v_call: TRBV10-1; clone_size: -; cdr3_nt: TGCGCCACCTCTCGGGCAGGGAGTCAGGGTGAGCAGTTCTTC; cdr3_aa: CATSRAGSQGEQFF
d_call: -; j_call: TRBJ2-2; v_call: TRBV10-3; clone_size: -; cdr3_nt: TGTGCCATCAGTGTATGGGGCTCAGACACCGGGGAGCTGTTTTTT; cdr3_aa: CAISVWGSDTGELFF
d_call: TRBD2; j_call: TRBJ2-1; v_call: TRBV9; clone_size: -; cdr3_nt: TGTGCCAGCAGGTCGAGCGGGGGGGCCTATAATGAGCAGTTCTTC; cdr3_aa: CASRSSGGAYNEQFF
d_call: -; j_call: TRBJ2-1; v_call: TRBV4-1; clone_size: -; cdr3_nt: TGCGCCAGCAGCCAAGGAGTCCTCGCTAACTCCTTTGGCGATGAGCAGTTCTTC; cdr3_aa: CASSQGVLANSFGDEQFF
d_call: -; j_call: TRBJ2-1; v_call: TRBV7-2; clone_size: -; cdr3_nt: TGTGCCAGCAGCCTTAGGACAGCCGTGGGGCCTAATGAGCAGTTCTTC; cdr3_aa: CASSLRTAVGPNEQFF
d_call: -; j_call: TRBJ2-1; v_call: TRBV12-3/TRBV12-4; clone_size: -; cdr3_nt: TGTGCCAGCACCCGCATGGGGAATGAGCAGTTCTTC; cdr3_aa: CASTRMGNEQFF
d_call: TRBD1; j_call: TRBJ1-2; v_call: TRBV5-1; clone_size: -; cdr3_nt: TGCGCCAGCAGCTATGGGGGAACAGGGGCCCTTCGAGACTACACCTTC; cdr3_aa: CASSYGGTGALRDYTF
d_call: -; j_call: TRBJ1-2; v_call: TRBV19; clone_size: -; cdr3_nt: TGTGCCAGTAGTCGCAGGGCAGGCTACACCTTC; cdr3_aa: CASSRRAGYTF
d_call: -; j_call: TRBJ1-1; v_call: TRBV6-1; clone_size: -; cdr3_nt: TGTGCCAGCAGTGAAGGGATAGTGAACACTGAAGCTTTCTTT; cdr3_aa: CASSEGIVNTEAFF
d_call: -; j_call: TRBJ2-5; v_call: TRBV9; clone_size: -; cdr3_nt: TGTGCCAGCAGCGCGGGACACCCAGAAGAGACCCAGTACTTC; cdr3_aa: CASSAGHPEETQYF
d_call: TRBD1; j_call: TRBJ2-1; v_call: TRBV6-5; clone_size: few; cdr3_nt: TGTGCCAGCAGTCGGACAGGTGGTTGGTACAATGAGCAGTTCTTC; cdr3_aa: CASSRTGGWYNEQFF
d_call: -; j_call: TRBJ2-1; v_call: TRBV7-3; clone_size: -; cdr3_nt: TGTGCCAGCAGCTTAAATGTGGGGGTATACAATGAGCAGTTCTTC; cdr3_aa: CASSLNVGVYNEQFF
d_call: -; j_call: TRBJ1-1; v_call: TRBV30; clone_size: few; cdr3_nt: TGTGCCTGGGACAGGCTGAACACTGAAGCTTTCTTT; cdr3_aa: CAWDRLNTEAFF
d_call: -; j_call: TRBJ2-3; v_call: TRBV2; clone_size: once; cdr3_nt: TGTGCCAGCAGTGAGGGCTCCCGATATACGCAGTATTTT; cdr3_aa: CASSEGSRYTQYF
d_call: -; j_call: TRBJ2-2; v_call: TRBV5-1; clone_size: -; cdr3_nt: TGCGCCAGCAGCTTGCAGGGGAACACCGGGGAGCTGTTTTTT; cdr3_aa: CASSLQGNTGELFF
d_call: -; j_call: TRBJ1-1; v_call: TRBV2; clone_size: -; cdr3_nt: TGTGCCAGCACCCAAGAATCCAGCACTGAAGCTTTCTTT; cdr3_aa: CASTQESSTEAFF
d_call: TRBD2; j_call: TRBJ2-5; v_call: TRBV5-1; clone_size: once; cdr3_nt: TGCGCCAGCAGCTGGAAGGCGGGGGGGGAGACCCAGTACTTC; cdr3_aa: CASSWKAGGETQYF
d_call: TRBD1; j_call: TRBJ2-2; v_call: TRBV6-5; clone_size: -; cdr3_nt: TGTGCCAGCAGTTCCACGACAGGGGTGAACACCGGGGAGCTGTTTTTT; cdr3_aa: CASSSTTGVNTGELFF
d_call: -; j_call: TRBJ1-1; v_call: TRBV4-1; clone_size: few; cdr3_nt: TGCGCCAGCAGCCAACGCGAGAGGAGGTACACTGAAGCTTTCTTT; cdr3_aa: CASSQRERRYTEAFF
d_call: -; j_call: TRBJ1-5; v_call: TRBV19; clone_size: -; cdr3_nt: TGTGCCAGTAGTATGCGGGACCGGGTACAGCCCCAGCATTTT; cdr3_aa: CASSMRDRVQPQHF
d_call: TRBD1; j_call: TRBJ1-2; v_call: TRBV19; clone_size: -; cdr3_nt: TGTGCCAGTAGTACCCCGGACAGGGCCTCTAACTATGGCTACACCTTC; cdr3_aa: CASSTPDRASNYGYTF
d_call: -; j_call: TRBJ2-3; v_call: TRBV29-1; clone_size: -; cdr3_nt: TGCAGCGTTGAAGATCGTCTGGCTGCAGATACGCAGTATTTT; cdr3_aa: CSVEDRLAADTQYF
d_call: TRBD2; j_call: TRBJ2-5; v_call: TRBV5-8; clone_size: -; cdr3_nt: TGTGCCAGCACCCCTCTGACTAGCGTCGGGGTGGGAGAGACCCAGTACTTC; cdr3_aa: CASTPLTSVGVGETQYF
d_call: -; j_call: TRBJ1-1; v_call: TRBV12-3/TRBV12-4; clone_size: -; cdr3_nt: TGTGCCAGCAGTTTCTCGGAGTACACTGAAGCTTTCTTT; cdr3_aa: CASSFSEYTEAFF
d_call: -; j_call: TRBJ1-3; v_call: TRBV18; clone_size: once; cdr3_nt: TGTGCCAGCTCACCTAAAGACTCTGGAAACACCATATATTTT; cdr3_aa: CASSPKDSGNTIYF
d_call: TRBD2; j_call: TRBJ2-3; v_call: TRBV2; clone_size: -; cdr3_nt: TGTGCCAGCAAGCGGGGTGGAGATACGCAGTATTTT; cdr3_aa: CASKRGGDTQYF
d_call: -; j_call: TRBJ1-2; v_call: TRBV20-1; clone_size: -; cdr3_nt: TGCAGTGCAAGTAGATCGGACTCGGCGGTGGGCTACACCTTC; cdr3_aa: CSASRSDSAVGYTF
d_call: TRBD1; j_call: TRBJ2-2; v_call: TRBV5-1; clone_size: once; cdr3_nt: TGCGCCAGCAGCTTGTCCGGGACAGCTATCCTTCCCCGGGAGCTGTTTTTT; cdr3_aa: CASSLSGTAILPRELFF
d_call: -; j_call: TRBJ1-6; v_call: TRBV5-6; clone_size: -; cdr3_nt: TGTGCCAGCAGCTTTCGGAATTTTAATTCACCCCTCCACTTT; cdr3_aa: CASSFRNFNSPLHF
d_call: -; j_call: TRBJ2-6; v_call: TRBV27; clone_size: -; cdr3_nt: TGTGCCAGCAGTCTAACCCCGGGGCGACGCTCTGGGGCCAACGTCCTGACTTTC; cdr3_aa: CASSLTPGRRSGANVLTF
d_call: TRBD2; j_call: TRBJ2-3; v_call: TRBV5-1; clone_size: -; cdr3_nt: TGCGCCAGCAGCTTGGTAGCGGGGGCCACAGATACGCAGTATTTT; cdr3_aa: CASSLVAGATDTQYF
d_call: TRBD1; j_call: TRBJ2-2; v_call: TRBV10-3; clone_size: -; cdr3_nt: TGTGCCATCAGTGCGGGACAGGGAATAAACACCGGGGAGCTGTTTTTT; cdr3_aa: CAISAGQGINTGELFF
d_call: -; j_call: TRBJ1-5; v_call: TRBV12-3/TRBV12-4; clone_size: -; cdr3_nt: TGTGCCAGCATGTCGATGAGCAATCAGCCCCAGCATTTT; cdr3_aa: CASMSMSNQPQHF
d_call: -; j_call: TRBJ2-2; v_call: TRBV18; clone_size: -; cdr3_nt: TGTGCCAGCTCTCGTGGGGGAGCGAACACCGGGGAGCTGTTTTTT; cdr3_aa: CASSRGGANTGELFF
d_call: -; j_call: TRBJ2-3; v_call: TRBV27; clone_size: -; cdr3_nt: TGTGCCAGCAGCCGTCCCGGGCATACGCAGTATTTT; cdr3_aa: CASSRPGHTQYF
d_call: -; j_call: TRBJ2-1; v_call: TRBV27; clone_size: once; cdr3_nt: TGTGCCAGCAGTTCTTTTGGGTCCAAAGGGCGTGAGCAGTTCTTC; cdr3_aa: CASSSFGSKGREQFF
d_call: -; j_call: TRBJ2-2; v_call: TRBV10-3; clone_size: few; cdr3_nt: TGTGCCATCAGCGATACGGGGGTTTCCACCGGGGAGCTGTTTTTT; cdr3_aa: CAISDTGVSTGELFF
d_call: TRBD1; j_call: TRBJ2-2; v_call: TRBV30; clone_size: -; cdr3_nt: TGTGCCTGGAGTCTGTACTTGGGACAGGAGACGTCTGGGGAGCTGTTTTTT; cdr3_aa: CAWSLYLGQETSGELFF
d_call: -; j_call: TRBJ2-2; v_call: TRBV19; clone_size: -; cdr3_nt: TGTGCCAGTAGTATAGCAGGGGACACCGGGGAGCTGTTTTTT; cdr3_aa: CASSIAGDTGELFF
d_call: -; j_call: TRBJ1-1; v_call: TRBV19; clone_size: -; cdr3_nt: TGTGCCAGTAGTATCGGGAGGAACACTGAAGCTTTCTTT; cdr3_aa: CASSIGRNTEAFF
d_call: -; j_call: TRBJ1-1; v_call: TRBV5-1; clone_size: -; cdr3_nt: TGCGCCAGCACCATTGGGGGGCAGCTGAACACTGAAGCTTTCTTT; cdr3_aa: CASTIGGQLNTEAFF
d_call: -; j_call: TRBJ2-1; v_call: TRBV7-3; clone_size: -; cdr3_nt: TGTGCCACCTCGGACGGGGCGGGTGAGCAGTTCTTC; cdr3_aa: CATSDGAGEQFF